The clone carrying this T cell receptor beta chain was picked up a small number of times. Its antigen is still unknown. This entry is derived from a study of cytomegalovirus exposure and HLA in healthy donors. Study in general: Within an early data release were roughly 83 million unique TCRs drawn from HLA-typed donors.

The PCR made use of 60 Vbeta and 13 Jbeta primers. Method: immunoSEQ multiplex PCR; TCRdb's copy keeps in-frame clones and lacks some. The sample shows some 110,000 clones, 10% of them seen only once. Healthy bone marrow donors made up the donor group. V dropped 11 bases and J dropped 5; count of bases not matched to a gene: 13. Looked up from germline, CDR1 is ENHRY and CDR2 is SYGVKD. CDR3 length: 15 residues. Points from the study as a whole: Near-uniform donor sequencing depth was presumed by presence/absence analyses.

The sequenced sample was PBMCs. This chain joins TRBV10-3 and TRBJ2-3; the match to TRBD2 covers 10 bases. This TCR derives from a middle-aged man in good health and CMV-seropositive. The CDR3 DNA reads TGTGCCTCGTGCCCTAGCGGGAGTATTGTAGATACGCAGTATTTT. This sequence encodes CASCPSGSIVDTQYF.